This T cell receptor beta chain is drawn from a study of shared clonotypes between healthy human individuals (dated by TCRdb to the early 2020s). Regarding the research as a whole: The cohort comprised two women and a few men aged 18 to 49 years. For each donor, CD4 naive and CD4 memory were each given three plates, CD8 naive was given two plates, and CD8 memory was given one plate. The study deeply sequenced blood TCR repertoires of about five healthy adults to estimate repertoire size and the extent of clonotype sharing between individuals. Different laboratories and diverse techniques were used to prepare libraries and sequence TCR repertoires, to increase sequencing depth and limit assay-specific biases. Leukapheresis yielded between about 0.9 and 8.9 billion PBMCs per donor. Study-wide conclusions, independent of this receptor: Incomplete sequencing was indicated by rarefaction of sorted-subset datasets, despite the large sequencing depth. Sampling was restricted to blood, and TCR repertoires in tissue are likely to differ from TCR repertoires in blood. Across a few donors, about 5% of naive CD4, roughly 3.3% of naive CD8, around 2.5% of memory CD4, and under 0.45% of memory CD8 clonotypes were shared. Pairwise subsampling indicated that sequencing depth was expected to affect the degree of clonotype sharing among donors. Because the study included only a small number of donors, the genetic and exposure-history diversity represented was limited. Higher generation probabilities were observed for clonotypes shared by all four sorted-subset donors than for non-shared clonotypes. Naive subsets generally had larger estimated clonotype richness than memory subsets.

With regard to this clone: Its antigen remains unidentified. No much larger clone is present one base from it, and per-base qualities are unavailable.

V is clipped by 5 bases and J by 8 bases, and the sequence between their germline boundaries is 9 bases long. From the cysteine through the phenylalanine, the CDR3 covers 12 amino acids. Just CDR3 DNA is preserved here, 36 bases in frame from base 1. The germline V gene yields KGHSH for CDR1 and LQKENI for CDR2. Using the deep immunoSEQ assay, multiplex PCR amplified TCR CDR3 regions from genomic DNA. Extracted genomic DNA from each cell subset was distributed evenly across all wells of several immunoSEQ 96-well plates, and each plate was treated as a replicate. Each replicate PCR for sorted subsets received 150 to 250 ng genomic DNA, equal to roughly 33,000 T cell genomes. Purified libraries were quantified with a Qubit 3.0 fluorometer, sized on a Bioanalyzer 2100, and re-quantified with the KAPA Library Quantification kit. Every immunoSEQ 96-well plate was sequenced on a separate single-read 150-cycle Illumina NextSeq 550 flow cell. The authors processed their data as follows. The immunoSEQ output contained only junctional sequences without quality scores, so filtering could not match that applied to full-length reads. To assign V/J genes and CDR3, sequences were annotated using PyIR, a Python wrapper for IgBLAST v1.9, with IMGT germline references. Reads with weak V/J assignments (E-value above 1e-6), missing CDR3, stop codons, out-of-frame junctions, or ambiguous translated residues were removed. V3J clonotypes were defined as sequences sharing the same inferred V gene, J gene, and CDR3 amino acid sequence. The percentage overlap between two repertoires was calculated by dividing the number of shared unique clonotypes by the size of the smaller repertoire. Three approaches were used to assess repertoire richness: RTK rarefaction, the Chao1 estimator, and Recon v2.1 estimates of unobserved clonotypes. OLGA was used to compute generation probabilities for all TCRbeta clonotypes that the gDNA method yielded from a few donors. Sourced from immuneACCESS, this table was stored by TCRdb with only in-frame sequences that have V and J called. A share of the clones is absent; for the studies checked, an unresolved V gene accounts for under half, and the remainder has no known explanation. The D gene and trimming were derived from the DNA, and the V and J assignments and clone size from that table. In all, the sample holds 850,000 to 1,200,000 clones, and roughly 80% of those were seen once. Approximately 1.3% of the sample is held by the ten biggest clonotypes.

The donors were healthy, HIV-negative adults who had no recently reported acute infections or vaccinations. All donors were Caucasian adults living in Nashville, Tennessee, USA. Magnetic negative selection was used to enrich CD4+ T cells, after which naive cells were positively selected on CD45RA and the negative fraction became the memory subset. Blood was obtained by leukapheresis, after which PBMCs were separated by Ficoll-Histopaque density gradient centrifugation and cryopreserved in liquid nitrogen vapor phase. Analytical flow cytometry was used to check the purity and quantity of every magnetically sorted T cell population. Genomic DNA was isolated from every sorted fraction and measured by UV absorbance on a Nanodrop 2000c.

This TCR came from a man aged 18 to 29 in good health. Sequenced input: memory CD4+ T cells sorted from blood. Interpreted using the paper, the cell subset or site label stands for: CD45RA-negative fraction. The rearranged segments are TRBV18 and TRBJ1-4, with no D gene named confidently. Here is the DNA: TGTGCCAGCTCATCGAGTCTAGAAAAACTGTTTTTT. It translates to CASSSSLEKLFF.